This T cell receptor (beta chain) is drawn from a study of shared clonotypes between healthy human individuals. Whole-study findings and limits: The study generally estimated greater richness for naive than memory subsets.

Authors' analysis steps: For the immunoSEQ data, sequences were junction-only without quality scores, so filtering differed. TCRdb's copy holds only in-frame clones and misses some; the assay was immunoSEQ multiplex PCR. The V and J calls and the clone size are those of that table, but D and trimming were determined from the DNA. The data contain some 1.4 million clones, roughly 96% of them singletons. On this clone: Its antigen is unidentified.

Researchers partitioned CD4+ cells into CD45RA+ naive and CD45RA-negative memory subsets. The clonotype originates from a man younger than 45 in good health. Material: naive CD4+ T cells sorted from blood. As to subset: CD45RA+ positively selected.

CDR3 nucleotides: TGTGCCAGCAGCCCCTCGGGTTCTAGCTACACCGGGGAGCTGTTTTTT. Protein: CASSPSGSSYTGELFF. The rearrangement links TRBV27 to TRBJ2-2, with D perhaps matching TRBD2 (5 bases). Germline V gene lookup returns CDR1 MNHEY and CDR2 SMNVEV (reference sequence). The CDR3 sequence is 16 residues long. Trimming pared 6 bases from V and 3 bases from J, leaving 17 bases between.